A selection of T cell receptor beta chains follows, all from one sample in a study of CXCR3-negative and CXCR3-positive naive CD8 T cells. One entry per CDR3 protein, without DNA, is what TCRdb gives after re-calling the 5' RACE reads. Its listing shows 6,000 to 7,000 distinct CDR3 sequences. Sequencing was carried out using naive CXCR3+ CD8+ T cells from blood. Receptors were obtained from a human donor in good health. Some clones in this sample may be carry-over from other donors' samples. CDR3s include the opening cysteine and the closing phenylalanine or tryptophan. Clone size, where shown, is once, few, many, or a class for clones that have expanded.

v_call	clone_size	j_call	cdr3_aa
TRBV19	.	TRBJ1-1	CASTVLGNTEAFF
TRBV6-2/TRBV6-3	.	TRBJ2-1	CASSGLAGWNEQFF
TRBV10-3	.	TRBJ2-5	CAISEWDSQETQYF
TRBV20-1	.	TRBJ1-1	CSAEQGLNTEAFF
TRBV7-2	medium-sized	TRBJ2-3	CASRRDTWELDTQYF
TRBV7-6	medium-sized	TRBJ2-3	CASSLVAGGMTDTQYF
TRBV28	medium-sized	TRBJ2-7	CASSFTQGFLSYEQYF
TRBV9	.	TRBJ1-1	CASSVATGVGTEAFF
TRBV7-9	.	TRBJ2-1	CASSSPTSGAYNEQFF
TRBV2	medium-sized	TRBJ2-5	CAGGTSGRQETQYF
TRBV7-9	medium-sized	TRBJ1-5	CASSDTGGRGSVQPQHF
TRBV12-3/TRBV12-4	.	TRBJ2-1	CASRPTIQGPDYNEQFF
TRBV24-1	.	TRBJ1-4	CATSDGEKLFF
TRBV20-1	.	TRBJ2-7	CSAPSFLSYEQYF
TRBV7-2	medium-sized	TRBJ2-1	CASSSLLAGGPDEQFF
TRBV12-3/TRBV12-4	medium-sized	TRBJ2-7	CASTDPNSYEQYF
TRBV29-1	medium-sized	TRBJ2-1	CSVEDRYNEQFF
TRBV21-1	.	TRBJ2-2	CASRRGGELFF
TRBV27	medium-sized	TRBJ1-6	CASSLLLQGAGSPLHF
TRBV28	medium-sized	TRBJ2-7	CASSLLEQSYEQYF
TRBV11-3	.	TRBJ2-1	CARRGTSGSFNEQFF
TRBV27	.	TRBJ2-7	CASSLSGAFYEQYF
TRBV4-1	medium-sized	TRBJ2-1	CASSQTRGATSGSRYNEQFF
TRBV12-3/TRBV12-4	medium-sized	TRBJ2-5	CASSSEETQYF
TRBV20-1	.	TRBJ2-1	CSARGVAYNEQFF
TRBV2	.	TRBJ2-1	CASRPLVGDEQFF
TRBV19	.	TRBJ1-1	CASSISSQGSTEAFF
TRBV19	.	TRBJ1-1	CASRYGLNTEAFF
TRBV29-1	.	TRBJ1-1	CSADPGLRQGEAFF
TRBV12-3/TRBV12-4	medium-sized	TRBJ2-7	CASSMGRGYEQYF
TRBV29-1	medium-sized	TRBJ2-3	CSVEFSTDTQYF
TRBV6-5	.	TRBJ1-1	CASSYSLKSEAFF
TRBV29-1	.	TRBJ2-2	CSASPTGNTGELFF
TRBV4-1	medium-sized	TRBJ1-5	CASSPNVGVNQPQHF
TRBV19	.	TRBJ1-5	CASSTTRMGEQPQHF
TRBV2	medium-sized	TRBJ1-5	CASSGGDSNQPQHF
TRBV15	.	TRBJ2-4	CATRNRGDIQYF
TRBV7-8	.	TRBJ2-1	CASSLGEEQFF
TRBV4-1	.	TRBJ2-7	CASSQVGLGAENFYEQYF
TRBV12-3/TRBV12-4	medium-sized	TRBJ2-1	CASSPLYEQFF
TRBV4-1	.	TRBJ2-7	CASSQGRELSSYEQYF
TRBV29-1	.	TRBJ2-5	CSVEAGSRQETQYF
TRBV21-1	medium-sized	TRBJ1-4	CASSAQPTDNEKLFF
TRBV29-1	medium-sized	TRBJ2-3	CSVPWREDTDTQYF
TRBV27	.	TRBJ2-7	CASSLGGRGEQYF
TRBV4-3	medium-sized	TRBJ1-1	CASSQDRLGPEAFF
TRBV14	.	TRBJ2-1	CASSQGTSGYNEQFF
TRBV15	.	TRBJ1-1	CATSKQENTEAFF
TRBV7-6	.	TRBJ2-2	CASSWEGLAGSNTGELFF
TRBV19	medium-sized	TRBJ1-5	CASSNSNQPQHF
TRBV29-1	medium-sized	TRBJ2-5	CSVGLGGDSIQETQYF
TRBV20-1	.	TRBJ2-7	CSAPDISYEQYF
TRBV20-1	medium-sized	TRBJ2-2	CSAPRDRGPTGELFF
TRBV20-1	.	TRBJ2-2	CSARRDYPNTGELFF
TRBV21-1	.	TRBJ1-6	CARPSGKLNSPLHF
TRBV2	.	TRBJ2-5	CASSDPTLAQYF
TRBV6-1	medium-sized	TRBJ2-1	CASSSNRAYNEQFF
TRBV29-1	medium-sized	TRBJ1-2	CSVVDAGTDYGYTF
TRBV19	.	TRBJ2-3	CASSIILGGSGTDTQYF